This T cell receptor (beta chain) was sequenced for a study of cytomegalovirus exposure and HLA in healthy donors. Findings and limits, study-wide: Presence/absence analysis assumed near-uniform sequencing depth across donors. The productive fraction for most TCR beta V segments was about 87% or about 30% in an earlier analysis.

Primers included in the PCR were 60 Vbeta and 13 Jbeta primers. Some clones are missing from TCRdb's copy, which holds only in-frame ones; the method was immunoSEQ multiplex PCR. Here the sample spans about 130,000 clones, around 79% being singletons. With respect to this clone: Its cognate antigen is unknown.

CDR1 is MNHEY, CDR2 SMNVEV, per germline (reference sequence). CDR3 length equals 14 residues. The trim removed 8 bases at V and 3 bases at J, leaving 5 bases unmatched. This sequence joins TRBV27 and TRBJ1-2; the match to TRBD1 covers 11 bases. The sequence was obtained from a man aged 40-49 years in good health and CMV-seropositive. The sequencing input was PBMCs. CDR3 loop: CASGRTGGDYGYTF. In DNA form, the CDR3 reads TGTGCCAGCGGAAGGACAGGGGGCGACTATGGCTACACCTTC.